This paragraph reports one TCR beta chain. Its antigen is not identified. Germline V gives CDR1 MNHNY, CDR2 SVGAGI (reference sequence). V lost 5 bases, J lost 2 bases, and 9 bases lay in between. There are 13 residues in the CDR3. Assay: immunoSEQ multiplex PCR; the TCRdb copy retains only in-frame clones and omits some. The sample comprises over 25,000 clones, 90% of which are singletons, and about 6.6% rests with the top ten. The record originates from a study of lymphopenia after photon versus proton radiotherapy. Points from the study as a whole: Relative stability marked proton patients; photon patients lost diversity and naive cells.

The J gene is TRBJ2-5, the V gene TRBV6-6, with a tentative D call TRBD2 (6 bases). The TCR comes from a woman between 45 and 65 years old with pancreatic cancer. The sample here was peripheral blood, taken from a patient treated with photon-based radiotherapy. CDR3 amino acids: CASSRGRQETQYF. Written as DNA, the CDR3 is TGTGCCAGCAGTCGGGGGAGGCAAGAGACCCAGTACTTC.